A selection of T cell receptor beta chains follows, all from one sample in a study of cytomegalovirus exposure and HLA in healthy donors. Measured with immunoSEQ multiplex PCR; TCRdb has only the in-frame clones, and not every one. The sample carries 200,000 to 250,000 clones, under 80% recorded once. The sample comprised PBMCs. These TCRs come from a woman aged 25-40 years in good health and CMV-seronegative. Each CDR3 is given with its conserved first and last residue. The order of the fields is J gene, clone size, V gene, D gene, CDR3 DNA, CDR3 protein. The D gene is left open where the match is weak. Only some rows state a clone size, as once, few, many or a class for expanded clones.

J gene: TRBJ2-7; clone size: -; V gene: TRBV25-1; D gene: -; CDR3 DNA: TGTGCCAGCAGTGCATACCTCTACGGAGATGGCGAGCAGTACTTC; CDR3 protein: CASSAYLYGDGEQYF
J gene: TRBJ2-1; clone size: few; V gene: TRBV7-2; D gene: -; CDR3 DNA: TGTGCCAGCAGCTTAGGGACTCTCAATGAGCAGTTCTTC; CDR3 protein: CASSLGTLNEQFF
J gene: TRBJ2-4; clone size: -; V gene: TRBV13; D gene: -; CDR3 DNA: TGTGCCAGCAGCTCGAATGCAGGGATTAACATTCAGTACTTC; CDR3 protein: CASSSNAGINIQYF
J gene: TRBJ2-2; clone size: -; V gene: TRBV18; D gene: -; CDR3 DNA: TGTGCCAGCTCACCAGAGGGCCCGAACACCGGGGAGCTGTTTTTT; CDR3 protein: CASSPEGPNTGELFF
J gene: TRBJ2-4; clone size: -; V gene: TRBV13; D gene: -; CDR3 DNA: TGTGCCAGCAGCTCTGGAGGGGTGTTAGCCAAAAACATTCAGTACTTC; CDR3 protein: CASSSGGVLAKNIQYF
J gene: TRBJ1-1; clone size: few; V gene: TRBV7-7; D gene: TRBD1; CDR3 DNA: TGTGCTAGCAGTAGCGACAGGGACACTGAAGCTTTCTTT; CDR3 protein: CASSSDRDTEAFF
J gene: TRBJ2-3; clone size: few; V gene: TRBV11-3; D gene: TRBD2; CDR3 DNA: TGTGCCAGCAGCTCGGGGGGGGACTACACAGATACGCAGTATTTT; CDR3 protein: CASSSGGDYTDTQYF
J gene: TRBJ1-1; clone size: -; V gene: TRBV5-4; D gene: -; CDR3 DNA: TGTGCCAGCCTCTCGGGAAATGAAGCTTTCTTT; CDR3 protein: CASLSGNEAFF
J gene: TRBJ2-2; clone size: -; V gene: TRBV7-3; D gene: -; CDR3 DNA: TGTGCCAGCAGCTTGAACTTGAACACCGGGGAGCTGTTTTTT; CDR3 protein: CASSLNLNTGELFF
J gene: TRBJ2-1; clone size: -; V gene: TRBV4-1; D gene: TRBD2; CDR3 DNA: TGCGCCAGCAGCCAAGTCTCCCGGGGGGGTAGCTCCTACAATGAGCAGTTCTTC; CDR3 protein: CASSQVSRGGSSYNEQFF
J gene: TRBJ1-2; clone size: -; V gene: TRBV7-2; D gene: -; CDR3 DNA: TGTGCCAGCAGCTTATTCCAGGACTATGGCTACACCTTC; CDR3 protein: CASSLFQDYGYTF
J gene: TRBJ1-1; clone size: -; V gene: TRBV7-9; D gene: -; CDR3 DNA: TGTTCCAGCAGCTTCACAGGCACTGAAGCTTTCTTT; CDR3 protein: CSSSFTGTEAFF
J gene: TRBJ2-7; clone size: -; V gene: TRBV6-5; D gene: TRBD2; CDR3 DNA: TGTGCCAGCAGTCCCTCCGGGACTAACTCCTACGAGCAGTACTTC; CDR3 protein: CASSPSGTNSYEQYF
J gene: TRBJ2-7; clone size: once; V gene: TRBV11-3; D gene: -; CDR3 DNA: TGTGCCAGCAGGGACCCGGGGGGCTCGGACGAGCAGTACTTC; CDR3 protein: CASRDPGGSDEQYF
J gene: TRBJ1-2; clone size: -; V gene: TRBV9; D gene: -; CDR3 DNA: TGTGCCAGCAGCGCCCCAGACAGGCCCACACTTAACTATGGCTACACCTTC; CDR3 protein: CASSAPDRPTLNYGYTF
J gene: TRBJ1-5; clone size: -; V gene: TRBV6-1; D gene: TRBD1; CDR3 DNA: TGTGCCAGCAGGGACAGGGGGAATAGCAATCAGCCCCAGCATTTT; CDR3 protein: CASRDRGNSNQPQHF
J gene: TRBJ1-5; clone size: -; V gene: TRBV2; D gene: -; CDR3 DNA: TGTGCCAGCAATTCGGACAGCTCCAATCAGCCCCAGCATTTT; CDR3 protein: CASNSDSSNQPQHF
J gene: TRBJ2-2; clone size: -; V gene: TRBV5-1; D gene: -; CDR3 DNA: TGCGCCAGCAGCTTGGGTCTAAACACCGGGGAGCTGTTTTTT; CDR3 protein: CASSLGLNTGELFF
J gene: TRBJ1-1; clone size: -; V gene: TRBV6-5; D gene: TRBD1; CDR3 DNA: TGTGCCAGCAGTCCAAACAGGGGGCTGAACACTGAAGCTTTCTTT; CDR3 protein: CASSPNRGLNTEAFF
J gene: TRBJ1-5; clone size: -; V gene: TRBV14; D gene: -; CDR3 DNA: TGTGCCAGCAGCCAAGATTGGCAGTTTAGCAATCAGCCCCAGCATTTT; CDR3 protein: CASSQDWQFSNQPQHF
J gene: TRBJ1-1; clone size: few; V gene: TRBV30; D gene: TRBD1; CDR3 DNA: TGTGCCTGGAGTGTAAAACCGTGGCGGACAGGGGTGCTGGGCACTGAAGCTTTCTTT; CDR3 protein: CAWSVKPWRTGVLGTEAFF
J gene: TRBJ2-1; clone size: -; V gene: TRBV10-2; D gene: -; CDR3 DNA: TGCGCCAGCAGTGAGTCACGACAGTTTAACAATGAGCAGTTCTTC; CDR3 protein: CASSESRQFNNEQFF
J gene: TRBJ2-1; clone size: -; V gene: TRBV6-1; D gene: TRBD2; CDR3 DNA: TGTGCCAGCAGTACTAGCGGGAGCGGTTCTGAGCAGTTCTTC; CDR3 protein: CASSTSGSGSEQFF
J gene: TRBJ2-1; clone size: -; V gene: TRBV5-6; D gene: -; CDR3 DNA: TGTGCCAGCAGCTTGGCACAGCAGGGGCAGTTCTTC; CDR3 protein: CASSLAQQGQFF
J gene: TRBJ2-1; clone size: -; V gene: TRBV6-1; D gene: TRBD2; CDR3 DNA: TGTGCCAGCAGTGCGGAACTAGCGGGGGGGGCCTTTCACAATGAGCAGTTCTTC; CDR3 protein: CASSAELAGGAFHNEQFF
J gene: TRBJ1-2; clone size: -; V gene: TRBV7-6; D gene: -; CDR3 DNA: TGTGCCAGCAGCCTCCGGGACGGGGAGGGTGGCTACACCTTC; CDR3 protein: CASSLRDGEGGYTF
J gene: TRBJ1-1; clone size: once; V gene: TRBV6-1; D gene: -; CDR3 DNA: TGTGCCAGCAGGCGAATTCCATTGAACACTGAAGCTTTCTTT; CDR3 protein: CASRRIPLNTEAFF
J gene: TRBJ1-3; clone size: -; V gene: TRBV5-1; D gene: TRBD1; CDR3 DNA: TGCGCCAGCAGCCTACGGACAGGGGAGGAAAACACCATATATTTT; CDR3 protein: CASSLRTGEENTIYF
J gene: TRBJ1-3; clone size: -; V gene: TRBV7-2; D gene: -; CDR3 DNA: TGTGCCAGCAGCTTAGACTACGGGGGTTATGCTGGAAACACCATATATTTT; CDR3 protein: CASSLDYGGYAGNTIYF
J gene: TRBJ2-7; clone size: -; V gene: TRBV19; D gene: TRBD1; CDR3 DNA: TGTGCCAGTAGTGCGGGACAGGGAATCTACGAGCAGTACTTC; CDR3 protein: CASSAGQGIYEQYF
J gene: TRBJ2-7; clone size: -; V gene: TRBV6-5; D gene: -; CDR3 DNA: TGTGCCAGCAGTTCCCCCCGTAGTACAGCCGCCTACGAGCAGTACTTC; CDR3 protein: CASSSPRSTAAYEQYF
J gene: TRBJ2-2; clone size: few; V gene: TRBV6-1; D gene: -; CDR3 DNA: TGTGCCAGCAGTGAAGAGAGGCCCGGGGAGCTGTTTTTT; CDR3 protein: CASSEERPGELFF
J gene: TRBJ1-1; clone size: few; V gene: TRBV29-1; D gene: -; CDR3 DNA: TGCAGCGTCGTATCACAGAGGGCGAACACTGAAGCTTTCTTT; CDR3 protein: CSVVSQRANTEAFF
J gene: TRBJ2-3; clone size: -; V gene: TRBV7-2; D gene: TRBD2; CDR3 DNA: TGTGCCAGCAGCTTACGGCTAGCGGGGGGCCAGGGCACGCAGTATTTT; CDR3 protein: CASSLRLAGGQGTQYF
J gene: TRBJ2-7; clone size: -; V gene: TRBV7-8; D gene: -; CDR3 DNA: TGTGCCAGCAGCTACCATGGGCCTTACGAGCAGTACTTC; CDR3 protein: CASSYHGPYEQYF
J gene: TRBJ2-5; clone size: -; V gene: TRBV5-4; D gene: TRBD2; CDR3 DNA: TGTGCCAGCAGCTCGTATAGCGGGGGAAAGACCCAGTACTTC; CDR3 protein: CASSSYSGGKTQYF
J gene: TRBJ1-2; clone size: -; V gene: TRBV2; D gene: TRBD1; CDR3 DNA: TGTGCCAGCAGGGGACAGGATGCCTATGGCTACACCTTC; CDR3 protein: CASRGQDAYGYTF
J gene: TRBJ2-7; clone size: few; V gene: TRBV27; D gene: TRBD2; CDR3 DNA: TGTGCCAGCAGTTCTTTGTCGGGACTACATTTCTACGAGCAGTACTTC; CDR3 protein: CASSSLSGLHFYEQYF
J gene: TRBJ1-2; clone size: -; V gene: TRBV5-4; D gene: TRBD1; CDR3 DNA: TGTGCCACCCTGACAGGGCCCTTC; CDR3 protein: CATLTGPF
J gene: TRBJ2-3; clone size: -; V gene: TRBV30; D gene: -; CDR3 DNA: TGTGCCTGGACCGCCGGCGGGGATACGCAGTATTTT; CDR3 protein: CAWTAGGDTQYF